What follows is one T cell receptor beta chain and its context. The junction departs from the called germline gene at one end, perhaps through a read error. The sample comes from a study of T cell responses to AZD1222 COVID-19 vaccine. In germline, CDR1 is ENHRY, CDR2 SYGVKD. This CDR3 has 13 residues. The data were produced by immunoSEQ multiplex PCR, yet TCRdb's version contains in-frame clones alone and is incomplete. The sample holds about 160,000 clones, 85% to 95% seen once. This TCR was recovered from an adult in good health. This chain links TRBV10-3 with TRBJ1-6, with D possibly TRBD1 on 5 matching bases. Sequencing was performed on peripheral blood, taken on day 0 of AZD1222 vaccination. The CDR3 DNA reads TGTGCCAGCTGGGACTCCAATAATTCACCCCTCCACTTT. Translating gives CASWDSNNSPLHF.